This T cell receptor beta chain is drawn from a study of cytomegalovirus exposure and HLA in healthy donors. The overall study: The 110 or so validation repertoires used a platform that matched the one used for the 500 to 700 first-cohort repertoires, as a later analysis reported. Study results and limitations: Diagnosis of cytomegalovirus status made by the classifier reportedly showed high specificity and sensitivity.

Notes on this clone: What it binds is not known.

CDR3 length equals 14 residues. V lost 0 bases and J lost 6, with 11 bases in between. Germline values: CDR1 SEHNR, CDR2 FQNEAQ (reference sequence). Repertoires were generated with immunoSEQ multiplex PCR, while TCRdb's copy carries only in-frame clones and drops some. The top ten clones hold roughly an eighth of a sample with hundreds of thousands of clones, roughly 88% of them seen once. Separate from the 666-subject first cohort, the roughly 110-subject validation cohort was the one that the donors belonged to. Sequencing was carried out using PBMCs. The rearrangement links TRBV7-9 to TRBJ1-2; no definite D call. This TCR was recovered from a woman in her thirties in good health and CMV-seropositive. CDR3: CASSLAPLMDGYTF. In DNA, the CDR3 is TGTGCCAGCAGCTTAGCGCCTCTAATGGATGGCTACACCTTC.